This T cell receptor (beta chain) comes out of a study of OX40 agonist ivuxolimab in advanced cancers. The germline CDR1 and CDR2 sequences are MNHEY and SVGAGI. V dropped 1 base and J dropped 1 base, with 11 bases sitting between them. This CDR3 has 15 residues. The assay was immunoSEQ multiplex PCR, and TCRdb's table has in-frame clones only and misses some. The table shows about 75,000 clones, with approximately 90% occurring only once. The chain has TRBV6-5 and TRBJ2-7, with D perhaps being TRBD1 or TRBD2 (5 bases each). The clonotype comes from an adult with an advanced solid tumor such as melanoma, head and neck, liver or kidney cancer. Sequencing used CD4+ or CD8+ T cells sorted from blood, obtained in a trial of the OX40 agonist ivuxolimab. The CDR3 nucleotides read TGTGCCAGCAGTTACTACGGGACCGATTCCTACGAGCAGTACTTC. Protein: CASSYYGTDSYEQYF.